This T cell receptor beta chain was recorded in a study of OX40 agonist ivuxolimab in advanced cancers. Study information: Intravenous ivuxolimab at 0.01 to 10 mg/kg was given to patients every 2 weeks. Patients with hepatocellular carcinoma, melanoma, renal cell or head and neck cancer made up the dose-escalation patients. Earlier anti-PD-1, anti-PD-L1 or anti-CTLA-4 therapy was permitted; over 35% had received some. Findings and limits, study-wide: There were, on average, more expanded clones in CD8+ T cells than in CD4+.

Notes on this clone: Its antigen is not identified.

Data came from immunoSEQ multiplex PCR; TCRdb stores just in-frame clones and leaves some out. The sample holds tens of thousands of clones, roughly 94% seen once. V shed 2 bases and J shed 6 bases, with 12 bases lying between them. Looked up from germline, CDR1 is SGHKS and CDR2 is YYEKEE (reference sequence). The CDR3 covers 14 residues. This TCR was sampled from an adult with an advanced solid tumor such as melanoma, head and neck, liver or kidney cancer. Sequenced material: CD4+ or CD8+ T cells sorted from blood, taken in a trial of the OX40 agonist ivuxolimab. The chain has TRBV5-5 and TRBJ1-5, with a weak D call TRBD1 (5 bases). CDR3 sequence reads: CASSLGDPGQPQHF. In DNA form, the CDR3 reads TGTGCCAGCAGCTTAGGGGACCCCGGTCAGCCCCAGCATTTT.